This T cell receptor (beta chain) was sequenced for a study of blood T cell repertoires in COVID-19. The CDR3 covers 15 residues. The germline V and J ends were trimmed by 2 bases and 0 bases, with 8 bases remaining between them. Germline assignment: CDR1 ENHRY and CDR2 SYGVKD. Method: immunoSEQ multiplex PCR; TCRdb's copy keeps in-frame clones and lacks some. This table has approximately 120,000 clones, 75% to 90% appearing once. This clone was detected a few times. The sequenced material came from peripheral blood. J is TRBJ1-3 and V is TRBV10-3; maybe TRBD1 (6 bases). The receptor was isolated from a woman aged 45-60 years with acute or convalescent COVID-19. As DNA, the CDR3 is TGTGCCATCAGTGAGGGGACAAGCTCTGGAAACACCATATATTTT. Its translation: CAISEGTSSGNTIYF.